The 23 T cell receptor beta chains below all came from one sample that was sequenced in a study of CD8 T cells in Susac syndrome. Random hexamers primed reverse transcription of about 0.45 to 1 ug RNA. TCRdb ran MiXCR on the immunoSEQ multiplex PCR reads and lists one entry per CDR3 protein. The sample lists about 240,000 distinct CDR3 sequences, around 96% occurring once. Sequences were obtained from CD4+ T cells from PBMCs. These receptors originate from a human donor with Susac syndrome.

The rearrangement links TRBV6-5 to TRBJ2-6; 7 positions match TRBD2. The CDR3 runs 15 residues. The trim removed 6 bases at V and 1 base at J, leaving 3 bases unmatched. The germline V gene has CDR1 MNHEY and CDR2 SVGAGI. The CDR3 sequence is CASSRAGSGANVLTF. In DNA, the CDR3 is TGTGCCAGCAGCCGAGCGGGGTCTGGGGCCAACGTCCTGACTTTC.

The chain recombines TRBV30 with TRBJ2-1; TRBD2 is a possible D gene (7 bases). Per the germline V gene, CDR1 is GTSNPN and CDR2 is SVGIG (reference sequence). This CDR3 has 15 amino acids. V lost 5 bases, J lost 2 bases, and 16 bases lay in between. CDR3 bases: TGTGCCTGGTCTAGGACTAGGGGGGCCTACAATGAGCAGTTCTTC. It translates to CAWSRTRGAYNEQFF.

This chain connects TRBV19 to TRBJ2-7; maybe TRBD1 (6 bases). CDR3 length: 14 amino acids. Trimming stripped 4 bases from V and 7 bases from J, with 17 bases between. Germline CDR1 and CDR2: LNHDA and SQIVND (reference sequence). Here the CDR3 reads CASSSLPGAGEQYF. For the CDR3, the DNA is TGTGCCAGTAGTAGTCTCCCAGGGGCTGGAGAGCAGTACTTC. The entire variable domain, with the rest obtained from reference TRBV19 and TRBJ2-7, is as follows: DGGITQSPKYLFRKEGQNVTLSCEQNLNHDAMYWYRQDPGQGLRLIYYSQIVNDFQKGDIAEGYSVSREKKESFPLTVTSAQKNPTAFYLCASSSLPGAGEQYFGPGTRLTVT.

The CDR3 DNA is TGTGCCAGCAGCTCGTGGGATGAGCAGTTCTTC. This sequence encodes CASSSWDEQFF. This rearrangement joins TRBV5-6 to TRBJ2-1; no definite D call. V was trimmed by 3 bases and J by 8 bases, leaving 6 bases between them. Germline values: CDR1 SGHDT, CDR2 YYEEEE. This CDR3 is 11 amino acids long.

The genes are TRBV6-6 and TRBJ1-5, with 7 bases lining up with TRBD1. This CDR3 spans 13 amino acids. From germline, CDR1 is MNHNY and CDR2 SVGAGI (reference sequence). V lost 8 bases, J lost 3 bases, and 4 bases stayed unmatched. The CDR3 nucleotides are TGTGCCAGCGGGGGGACAGACAATCAGCCCCAGCATTTT. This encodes CASGGTDNQPQHF.

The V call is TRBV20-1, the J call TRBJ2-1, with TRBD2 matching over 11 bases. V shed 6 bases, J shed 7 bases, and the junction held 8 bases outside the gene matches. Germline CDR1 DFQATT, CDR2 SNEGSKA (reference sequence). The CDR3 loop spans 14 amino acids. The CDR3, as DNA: TGCAGTGCCCCCGGGACTAGCGGAATAAATGAGCAGTTCTTC. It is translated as CSAPGTSGINEQFF.

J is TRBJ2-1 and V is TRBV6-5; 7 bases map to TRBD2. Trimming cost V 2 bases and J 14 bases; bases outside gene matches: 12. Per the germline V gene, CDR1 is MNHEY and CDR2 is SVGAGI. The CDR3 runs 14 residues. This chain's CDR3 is CASSYSGREAFKFF. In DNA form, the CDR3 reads TGTGCCAGCAGTTACAGTGGCCGGGAGGCTTTCAAGTTCTTC.

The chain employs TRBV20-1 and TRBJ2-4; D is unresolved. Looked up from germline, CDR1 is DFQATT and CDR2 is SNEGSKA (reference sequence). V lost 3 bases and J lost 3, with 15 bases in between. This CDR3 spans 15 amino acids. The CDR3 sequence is CSARVLNWIKNIQYF. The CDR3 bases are TGCAGTGCTAGGGTGCTAAATTGGATCAAAAACATTCAGTACTTC.

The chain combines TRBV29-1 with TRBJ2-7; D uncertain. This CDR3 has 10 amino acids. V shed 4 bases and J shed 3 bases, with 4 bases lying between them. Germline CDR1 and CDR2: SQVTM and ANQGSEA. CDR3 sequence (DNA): TGCAGCGTTGGGCTCTACGAGCAGTACTTC. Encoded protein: CSVGLYEQYF.

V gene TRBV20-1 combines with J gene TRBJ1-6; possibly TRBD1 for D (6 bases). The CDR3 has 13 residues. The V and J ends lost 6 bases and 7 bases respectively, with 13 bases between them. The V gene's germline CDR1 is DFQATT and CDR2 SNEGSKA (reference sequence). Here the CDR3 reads CSAMGQTNSPLHF. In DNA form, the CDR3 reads TGCAGTGCGATGGGACAAACGAATTCACCCCTCCACTTT.

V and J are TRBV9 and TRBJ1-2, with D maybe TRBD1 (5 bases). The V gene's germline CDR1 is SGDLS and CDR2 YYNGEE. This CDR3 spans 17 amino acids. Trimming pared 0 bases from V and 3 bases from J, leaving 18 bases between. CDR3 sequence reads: CASSVVTSVRQHYGYTF. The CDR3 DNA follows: TGTGCCAGCAGCGTAGTAACGTCGGTTCGACAGCACTATGGCTACACCTTC.

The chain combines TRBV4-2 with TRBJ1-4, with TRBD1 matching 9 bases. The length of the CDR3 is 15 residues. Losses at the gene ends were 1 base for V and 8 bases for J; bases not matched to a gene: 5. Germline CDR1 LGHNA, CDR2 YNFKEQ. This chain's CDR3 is CASSQATGGREKLFF. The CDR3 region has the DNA TGTGCCAGCAGCCAAGCGACAGGGGGACGAGAAAAACTGTTTTTT.

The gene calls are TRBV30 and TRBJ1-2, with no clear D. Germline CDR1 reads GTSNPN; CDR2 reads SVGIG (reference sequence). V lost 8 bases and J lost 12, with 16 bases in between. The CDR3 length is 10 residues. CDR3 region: CAERELFNTF. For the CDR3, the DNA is TGTGCCGAAAGGGAACTGTTCAACACCTTC.

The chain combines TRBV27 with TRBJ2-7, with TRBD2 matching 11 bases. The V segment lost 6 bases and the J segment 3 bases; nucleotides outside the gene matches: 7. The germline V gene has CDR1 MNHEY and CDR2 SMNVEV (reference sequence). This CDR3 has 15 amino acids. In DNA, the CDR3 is TGTGCCAGCAGCTACCGGACTAGCGGGTACTACGAGCAGTACTTC. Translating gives CASSYRTSGYYEQYF.

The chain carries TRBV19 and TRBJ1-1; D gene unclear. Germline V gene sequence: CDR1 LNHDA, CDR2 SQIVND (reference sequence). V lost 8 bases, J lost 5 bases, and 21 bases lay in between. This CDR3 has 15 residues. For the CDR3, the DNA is TGTGCCAGTTGCCAATTTCGCACATCTCGGACTGAAGCTTTCTTT. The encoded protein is CASCQFRTSRTEAFF.

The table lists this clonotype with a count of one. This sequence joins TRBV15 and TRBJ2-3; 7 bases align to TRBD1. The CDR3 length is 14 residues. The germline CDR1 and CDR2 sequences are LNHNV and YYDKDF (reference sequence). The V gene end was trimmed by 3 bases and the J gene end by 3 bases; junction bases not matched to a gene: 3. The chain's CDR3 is CATSRTGSTDTQYF. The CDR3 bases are TGTGCCACCAGCAGGACAGGGAGTACAGATACGCAGTATTTT. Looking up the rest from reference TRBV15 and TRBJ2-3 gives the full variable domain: DAMVIQNPRYQVTQFGKPVTLSCSQTLNHNVMYWYQQKSSQAPKLLFHYYDKDFNNEADTPDNFQSRRPNTSFCFLDIRSPGLGDTAMYLCATSRTGSTDTQYFGPGTRLTVL.

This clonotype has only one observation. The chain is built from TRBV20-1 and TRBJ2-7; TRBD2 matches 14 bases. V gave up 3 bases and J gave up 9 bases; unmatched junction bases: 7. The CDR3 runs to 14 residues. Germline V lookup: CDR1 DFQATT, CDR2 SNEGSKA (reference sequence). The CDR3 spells CSASPGLAGEGQYF. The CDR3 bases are TGCAGTGCTAGTCCGGGACTAGCGGGAGAAGGGCAGTACTTC.

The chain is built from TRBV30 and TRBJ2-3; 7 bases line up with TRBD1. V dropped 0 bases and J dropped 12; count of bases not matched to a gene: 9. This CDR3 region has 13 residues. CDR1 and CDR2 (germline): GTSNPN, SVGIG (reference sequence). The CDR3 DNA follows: TGTGCCTGGAGTGTATCGACAGGGAAGAACCAGTATTTT. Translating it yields CAWSVSTGKNQYF.

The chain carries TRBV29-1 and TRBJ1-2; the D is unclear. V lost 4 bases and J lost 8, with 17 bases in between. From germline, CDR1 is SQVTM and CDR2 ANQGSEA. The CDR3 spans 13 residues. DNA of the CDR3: TGCAGCGTTGTCTGGGGTCAAGGAGTGGGCTACACCTTC. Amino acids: CSVVWGQGVGYTF.

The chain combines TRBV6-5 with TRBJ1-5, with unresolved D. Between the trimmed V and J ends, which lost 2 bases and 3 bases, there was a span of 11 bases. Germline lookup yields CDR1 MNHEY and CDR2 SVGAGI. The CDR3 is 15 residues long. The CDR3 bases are TGTGCCAGCAGTTACACGCGGAACGCCAATCAGCCCCAGCATTTT. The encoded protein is CASSYTRNANQPQHF.

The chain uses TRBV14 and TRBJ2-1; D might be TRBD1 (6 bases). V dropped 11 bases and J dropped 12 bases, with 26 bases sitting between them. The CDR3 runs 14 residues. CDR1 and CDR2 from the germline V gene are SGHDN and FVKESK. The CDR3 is CASSSIQQGRGQFF. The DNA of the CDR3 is TGTGCCTCCTCTTCGATCCAACAGGGTCGGGGGCAGTTCTTC.

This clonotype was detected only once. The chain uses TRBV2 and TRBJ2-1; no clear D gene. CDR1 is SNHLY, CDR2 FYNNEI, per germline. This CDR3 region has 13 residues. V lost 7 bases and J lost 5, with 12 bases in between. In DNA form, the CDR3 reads TGTGCCAGCAATTCCCCGGTTAACAATGAGCAGTTCTTC. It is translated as CASNSPVNNEQFF.

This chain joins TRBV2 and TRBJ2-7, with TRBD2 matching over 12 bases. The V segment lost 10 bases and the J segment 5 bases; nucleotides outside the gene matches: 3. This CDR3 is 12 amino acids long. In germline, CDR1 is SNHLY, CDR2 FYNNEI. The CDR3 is CAKRTSGDEQYF. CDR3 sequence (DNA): TGTGCCAAAAGGACTAGCGGGGACGAGCAGTACTTC. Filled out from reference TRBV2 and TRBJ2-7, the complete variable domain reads EPEVTQTPSHQVTQMGQEVILRCVPISNHLYFYWYRQILGQKVEFLVSFYNNEISEKSEIFDDQFSVERPDGSNFTLKIRSTKLEDSAMYFCAKRTSGDEQYFGPGTRLTVT.